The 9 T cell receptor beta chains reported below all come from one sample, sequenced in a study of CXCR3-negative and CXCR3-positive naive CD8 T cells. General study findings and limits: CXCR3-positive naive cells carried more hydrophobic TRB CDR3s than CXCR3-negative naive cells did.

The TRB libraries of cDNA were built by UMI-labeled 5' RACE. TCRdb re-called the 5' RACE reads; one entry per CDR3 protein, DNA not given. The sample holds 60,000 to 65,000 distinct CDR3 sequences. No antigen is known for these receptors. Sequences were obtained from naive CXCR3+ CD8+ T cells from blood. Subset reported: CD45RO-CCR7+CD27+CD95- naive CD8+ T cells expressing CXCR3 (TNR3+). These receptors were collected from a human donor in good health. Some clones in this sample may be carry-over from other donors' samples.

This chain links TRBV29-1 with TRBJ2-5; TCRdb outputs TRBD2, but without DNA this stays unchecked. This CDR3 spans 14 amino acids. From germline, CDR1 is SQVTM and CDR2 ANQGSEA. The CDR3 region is CSVGLAGEEETQYF.

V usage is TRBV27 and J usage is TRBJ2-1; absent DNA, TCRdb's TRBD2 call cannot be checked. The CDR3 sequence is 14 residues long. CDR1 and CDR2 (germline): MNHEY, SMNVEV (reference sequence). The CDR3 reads CASSFSGRGNEQFF.

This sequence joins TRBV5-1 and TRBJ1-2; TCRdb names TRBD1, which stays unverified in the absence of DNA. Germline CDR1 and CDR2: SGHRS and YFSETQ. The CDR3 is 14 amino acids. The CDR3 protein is CASRPGITDYGYTF.

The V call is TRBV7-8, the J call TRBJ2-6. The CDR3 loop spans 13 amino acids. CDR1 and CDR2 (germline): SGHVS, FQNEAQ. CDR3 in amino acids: CASSLYGANVLTF.

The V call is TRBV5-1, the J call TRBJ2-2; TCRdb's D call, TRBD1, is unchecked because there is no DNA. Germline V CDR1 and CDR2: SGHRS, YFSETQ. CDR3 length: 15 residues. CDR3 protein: CASSLGAGVTGELFF.

CDR3 loop: CASSHTRDGAYEQYF. The gene calls are TRBV4-1 and TRBJ2-7; as DNA is missing, the TRBD2 call by TCRdb cannot be tested. This CDR3 is built from 15 residues. Germline loops: CDR1 MGHRA, CDR2 YSYEKL.

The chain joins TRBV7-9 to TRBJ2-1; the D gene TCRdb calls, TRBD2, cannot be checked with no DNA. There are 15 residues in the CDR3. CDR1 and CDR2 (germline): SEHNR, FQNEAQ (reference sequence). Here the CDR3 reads CASSQTSGRYNEQFF. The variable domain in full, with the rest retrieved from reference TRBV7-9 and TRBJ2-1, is DTGVSQNPRHKITKRGQNVTFRCDPISEHNRLYWYRQTLGQGPEFLTYFQNEAQLEKSRLLSDRFSAERPKGSFSTLEIQRTEQGDSAMYLCASSQTSGRYNEQFFGPGTRLTVL.

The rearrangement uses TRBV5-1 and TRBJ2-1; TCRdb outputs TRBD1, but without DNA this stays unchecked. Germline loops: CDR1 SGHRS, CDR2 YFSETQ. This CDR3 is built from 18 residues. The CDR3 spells CASSLEAGVMETYNEQFF.

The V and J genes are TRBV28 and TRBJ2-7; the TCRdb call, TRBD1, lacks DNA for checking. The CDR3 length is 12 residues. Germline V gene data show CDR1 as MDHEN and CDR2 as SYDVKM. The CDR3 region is CASSKDSYEQYF.